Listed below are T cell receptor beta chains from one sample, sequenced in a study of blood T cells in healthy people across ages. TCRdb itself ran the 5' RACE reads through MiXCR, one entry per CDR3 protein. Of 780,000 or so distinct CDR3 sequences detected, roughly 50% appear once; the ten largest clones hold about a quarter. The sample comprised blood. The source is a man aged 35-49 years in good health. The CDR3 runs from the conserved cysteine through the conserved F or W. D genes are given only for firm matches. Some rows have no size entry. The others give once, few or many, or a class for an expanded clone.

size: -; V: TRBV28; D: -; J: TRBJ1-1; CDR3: CATRGKPEAFF; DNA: TGTGCCACCCGAGGAAAACCTGAAGCTTTCTTT
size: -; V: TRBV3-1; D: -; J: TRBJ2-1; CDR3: CASSQDRGIGGQFF; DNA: TGTGCCAGCAGCCAAGATCGGGGTATTGGGGGACAGTTCTTC
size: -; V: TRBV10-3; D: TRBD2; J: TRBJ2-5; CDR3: CAISEGLAGVETQYF; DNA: TGTGCCATCAGTGAAGGGCTAGCGGGAGTAGAGACCCAGTACTTC
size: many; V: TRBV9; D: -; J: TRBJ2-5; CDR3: CASSGLRETQYF; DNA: TGTGCCAGCAGCGGGCTAAGAGAGACCCAGTACTTC
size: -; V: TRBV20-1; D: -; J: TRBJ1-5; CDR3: CSARDPTASNQPQHF; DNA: TGCAGTGCTAGAGATCCCACGGCCAGCAATCAGCCCCAGCATTTT
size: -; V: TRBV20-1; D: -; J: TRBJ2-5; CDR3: CSARRGQETQYF; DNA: TGCAGTGCTAGAAGGGGCCAAGAGACCCAGTACTTC
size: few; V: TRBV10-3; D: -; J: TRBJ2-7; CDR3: CAIKSRDSHEQYF; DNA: TGTGCCATCAAGTCAAGAGACAGCCACGAGCAGTACTTC
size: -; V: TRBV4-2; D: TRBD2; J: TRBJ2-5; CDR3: CASSQEGTRDQETQYF; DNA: TGTGCCAGCAGCCAAGAAGGGACTAGGGACCAAGAGACCCAGTACTTC
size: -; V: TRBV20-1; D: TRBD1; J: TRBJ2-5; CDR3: CSVPQGAETQYF; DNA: TGCAGTGTTCCGCAGGGGGCAGAGACCCAGTACTTC
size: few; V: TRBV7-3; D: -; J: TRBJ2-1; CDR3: CASSQGLLRGEQFF; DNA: TGTGCCAGCAGCCAAGGTCTCCTAAGGGGTGAGCAGTTCTTC
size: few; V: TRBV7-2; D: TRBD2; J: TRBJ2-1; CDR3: CASSLTSGPQNEQFF; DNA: TGTGCCAGCAGCCTGACTAGCGGGCCACAAAATGAGCAGTTCTTC
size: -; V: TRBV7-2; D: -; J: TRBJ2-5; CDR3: CASSLDIGGPQETQYF; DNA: TGTGCCAGCAGCTTAGACATCGGCGGCCCGCAAGAGACCCAGTACTTC
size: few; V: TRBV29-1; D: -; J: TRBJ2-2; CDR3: CSVEARGPANTGELFF; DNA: TGCAGCGTTGAAGCTCGGGGGCCAGCAAACACCGGGGAGCTGTTTTTT
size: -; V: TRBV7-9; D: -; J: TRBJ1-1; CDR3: CASSSSGGSRGTEAFF; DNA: TGTGCCAGCAGCTCCTCTGGGGGCAGTAGAGGCACTGAAGCTTTCTTT
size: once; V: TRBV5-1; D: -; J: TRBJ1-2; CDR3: CANSLAGSGSYTF; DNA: TGCGCCAACAGCTTGGCAGGATCGGGGAGCTACACCTTC
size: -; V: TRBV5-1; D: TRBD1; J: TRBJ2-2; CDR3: CASGQMRQGFTGELFF; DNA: TGCGCCAGCGGGCAAATGCGACAGGGCTTCACCGGGGAGCTGTTTTTT
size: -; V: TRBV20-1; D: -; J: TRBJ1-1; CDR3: CSARGVAEAFF; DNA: TGCAGTGCTAGAGGGGTCGCTGAAGCTTTCTTT
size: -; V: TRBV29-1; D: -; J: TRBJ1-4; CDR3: CSVGLGSEKLFF; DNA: TGCAGCGTTGGGTTAGGTAGTGAAAAACTGTTTTTT
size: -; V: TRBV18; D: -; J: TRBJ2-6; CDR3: CATSSAGANVLTF; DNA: TGTGCCACCAGTAGTGCAGGGGCCAACGTCCTGACTTTC
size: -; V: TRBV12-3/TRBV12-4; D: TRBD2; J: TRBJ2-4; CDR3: CASSLSSGMSFGIQYF; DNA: TGTGCCAGCAGTTTGTCTAGCGGGATGTCCTTCGGCATTCAGTACTTC
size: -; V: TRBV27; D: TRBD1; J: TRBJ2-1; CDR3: CASSSTGGNEQFF; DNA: TGTGCCAGCAGTTCAACAGGGGGGAATGAGCAGTTCTTC
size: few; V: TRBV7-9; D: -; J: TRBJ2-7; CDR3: CASTTALEQYF; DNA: TGTGCCAGCACCACAGCTCTCGAGCAGTACTTC
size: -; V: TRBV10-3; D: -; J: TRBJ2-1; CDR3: CAIKGEEFVNEQFF; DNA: TGTGCCATAAAAGGTGAGGAGTTCGTGAATGAGCAGTTCTTC
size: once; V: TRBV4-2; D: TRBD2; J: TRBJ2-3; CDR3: CASSQAPGAGGPFTQYF; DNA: TGTGCCAGCAGCCAAGCTCCAGGAGCGGGGGGACCTTTTACGCAGTATTTT
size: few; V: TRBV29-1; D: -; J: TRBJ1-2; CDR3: CSVLLNYGYTF; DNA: TGCAGCGTTCTGCTCAACTATGGCTACACCTTC
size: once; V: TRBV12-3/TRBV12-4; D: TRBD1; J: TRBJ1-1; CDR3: CASNRQGQDGEAFF; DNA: TGTGCCAGCAACCGACAGGGCCAGGACGGTGAAGCTTTCTTT
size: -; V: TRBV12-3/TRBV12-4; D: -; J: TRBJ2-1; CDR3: CASTQRGGVGSGEQFF; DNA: TGTGCCAGCACCCAAAGGGGGGGGGTTGGTAGCGGTGAGCAGTTCTTC
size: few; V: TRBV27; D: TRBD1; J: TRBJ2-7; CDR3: CASSTILVGDRSYEQYF; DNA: TGTGCCAGCAGTACAATTTTAGTTGGGGACAGGTCCTACGAGCAGTACTTC
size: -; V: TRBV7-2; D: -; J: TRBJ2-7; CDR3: CASSLGSYSYNEQYF; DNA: TGTGCCAGCAGCTTAGGAAGTTACTCCTACAATGAGCAGTACTTC
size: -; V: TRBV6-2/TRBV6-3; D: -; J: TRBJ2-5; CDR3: CASSSQFGGQETQYF; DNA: TGTGCCAGCAGCTCACAATTTGGAGGCCAAGAGACCCAGTACTTC
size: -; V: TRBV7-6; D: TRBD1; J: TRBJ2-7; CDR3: CASSSRVGQGYEQYF; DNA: TGTGCCAGCAGCTCCCGAGTTGGACAGGGCTACGAGCAGTACTTC
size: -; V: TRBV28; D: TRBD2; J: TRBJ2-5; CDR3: CASSWSGTADEQYF; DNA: TGTGCCAGCAGTTGGAGCGGGACCGCCGATGAGCAGTACTTC
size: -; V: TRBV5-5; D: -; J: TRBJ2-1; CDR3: CASSQVLSRIPNPFF; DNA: TGTGCCAGCAGTCAGGTCCTCTCCCGCATACCCAATCCGTTCTTC
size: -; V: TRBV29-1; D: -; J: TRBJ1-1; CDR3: CSAVQGSNTEAFF; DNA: TGCAGCGCCGTACAGGGTTCGAACACTGAAGCTTTCTTT
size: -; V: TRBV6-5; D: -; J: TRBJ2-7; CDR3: CASSYSRVVGGYSYEQYF; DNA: TGTGCCAGCAGTTACTCGAGGGTGGTGGGGGGCTACTCCTACGAGCAGTACTTC
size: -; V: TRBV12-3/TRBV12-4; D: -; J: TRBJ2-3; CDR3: CASSLVGKDAQYF; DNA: TGTGCCAGCAGTTTAGTGGGCAAAGATGCGCAGTATTTT
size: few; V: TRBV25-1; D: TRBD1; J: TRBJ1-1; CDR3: CASSRAGGMNTEAFF; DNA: TGTGCCAGCAGTCGGGCAGGGGGTATGAACACTGAAGCTTTCTTT
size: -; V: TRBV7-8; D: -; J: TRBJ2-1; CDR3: CASSKTENEQFF; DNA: TGTGCCAGCAGCAAGACAGAGAATGAGCAGTTCTTC
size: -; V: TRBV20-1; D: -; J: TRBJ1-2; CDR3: CTGGANSNYGYTF; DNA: TGCACCGGCGGGGCAAATTCTAACTATGGCTACACCTTC
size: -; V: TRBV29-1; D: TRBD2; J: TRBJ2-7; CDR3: CSVGVAGLPYEQYF; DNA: TGCAGCGTTGGAGTAGCGGGACTACCCTACGAGCAGTACTTC
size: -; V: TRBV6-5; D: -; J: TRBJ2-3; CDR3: CASSYRAITGQAQYF; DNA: TGTGCCAGCAGTTACCGTGCGATAACCGGCCAAGCGCAGTATTTT
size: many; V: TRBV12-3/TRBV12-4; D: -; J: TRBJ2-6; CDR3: CASRESGANVLTF; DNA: TGTGCCAGCCGTGAGTCTGGGGCCAACGTCCTGACTTTC